The next 25 T cell receptor beta chains were all read from a single sample in a study of brain T cells in children with intractable seizures. Sequencing was performed with immunoSEQ multiplex PCR; in TCRdb, only in-frame clones are kept and a portion is missing. This sample has 110,000 or so clones; 90% to 95% occur once, and the top ten carry 3.5% to 4%. The sequences come from peripheral blood, collected at surgery. Receptors were obtained from a boy under two years old with hemimegalencephaly and intractable seizures.

J is TRBJ2-1 and V is TRBV3-1 (or the pseudogene TRBV3-2), with TRBD1 matching over 10 bases. The CDR3 contains 15 residues. With 3 bases clipped from V and 4 bases from J, the junction kept 3 bases outside the gene matches. CDR1 and CDR2 from the germline V gene are LGHDT and YNNKEL (reference sequence). CDR3 residues: CASSQGGQGYNEQFF. In DNA, the CDR3 is TGTGCCAGCAGCCAGGGGGGACAGGGGTACAATGAGCAGTTCTTC.

This clone occurred once. This chain connects TRBV28 to TRBJ1-5; D not resolved. Deletions cut 5 bases from V and 0 bases from J, with 20 bases between. The length of the CDR3 is 18 residues. Per germline, CDR1 MDHEN and CDR2 SYDVKM. The CDR3 loop reads CASSLLTGGQDSNQPQHF. CDR3 coding DNA: TGTGCCAGCAGTCTACTTACCGGCGGGCAGGATAGCAATCAGCCCCAGCATTTT.

The rearrangement links TRBV13 to TRBJ1-1; a weak D match, TRBD1 (5 bases). This CDR3 is built from 16 residues. Trimming removed 0 bases from V and 4 bases from J, with 15 bases in between. Germline assignment: CDR1 PRHDT and CDR2 FYEKMQ (reference sequence). CDR3 sequence (DNA): TGTGCCAGCAGCTTAGGCCATAAGGGGCGCGTCACTGAAGCTTTCTTT. The encoded protein is CASSLGHKGRVTEAFF.

The gene calls are TRBV19 and TRBJ2-4; D perhaps matches TRBD1 (6 bases). V lost 10 bases to trimming and J lost 0 bases, with 13 bases between them. The length of the CDR3 is 14 residues. The germline CDR1 and CDR2 sequences are LNHDA and SQIVND (reference sequence). CDR3 in amino acids: CATTGGRAKNIQYF. The DNA of the CDR3 is TGTGCCACCACTGGGGGCCGAGCCAAAAACATTCAGTACTTC.

This clone has just one count. This chain's CDR3 is CASSFTRDRERETQYF. For the CDR3, the DNA is TGTGCCAGCAGCTTTACCCGGGACAGGGAACGAGAGACCCAGTACTTC. This sequence joins TRBV7-3 and TRBJ2-5; 9 bases fit TRBD1. Per germline, CDR1 SGHTA and CDR2 FQGTGA. V was clipped by 3 bases and J by 4 bases; unmatched bases: 9. The CDR3 is made up of 16 amino acids.

Judged by abundance, this clone is medium-sized. This sequence joins TRBV27 and TRBJ2-1, with 10 bases identical to TRBD2. This CDR3 comprises 15 residues. CDR1 is MNHEY and CDR2 is SMNVEV in the germline V gene (reference sequence). V trimming: 2 bases; J trimming: 7 bases; junction bases outside the gene matches: 5. The CDR3 is CASSLASGSGNEQFF. CDR3 sequence (DNA): TGTGCCAGCAGTTTAGCTAGCGGGAGTGGGAATGAGCAGTTCTTC.

This chain links TRBV7-9 with TRBJ2-7, with 9 bases that match TRBD1. The J segment lost 2 bases and the V segment lost 7 bases, leaving 6 bases of the junction unmatched. CDR3 length: 14 amino acids. Germline V lookup: CDR1 SEHNR, CDR2 FQNEAQ (reference sequence). Written as DNA, the CDR3 is TGTGCCAGCACCTGGACAGGGGCACCCTACGAGCAGTACTTC. As protein: CASTWTGAPYEQYF.

The genes are TRBV18 and TRBJ2-1; 12 bases are shared with TRBD2. Germline CDR1 reads KGHSH; CDR2 reads LQKENI. The CDR3 is 15 amino acids. Losses at the gene ends were 4 bases for V and 7 bases for J; bases not matched to a gene: 5. CDR3 coding DNA: TGTGCCAGCTCACAGACTAGCGGGAGTGAGAATGAGCAGTTCTTC. Its protein product is CASSQTSGSENEQFF.

The chain employs TRBV4-2 and TRBJ1-3, with a possible D match to TRBD1 (5 bases). The CDR3 has 17 residues. The germline V and J ends were trimmed by 3 bases and 3 bases, with 18 bases remaining between them. CDR1 is LGHNA and CDR2 is YNFKEQ in the germline V gene. The chain's CDR3 is CASSHQTGTNLGNTIYF. CDR3 nucleotide sequence: TGTGCCAGCAGCCACCAAACGGGGACGAACCTTGGAAACACCATATATTTT.

The gene calls are TRBV5-3 and TRBJ2-5; 7 nucleotides line up with TRBD1. TRBV5-3 is given ORF status, its function remaining uncertain. The CDR3 runs to 14 residues. Germline trimming cut 2 bases from V and 3 bases from J; bases unmatched to any gene: 4. The CDR3 reads CARSFGTVEETQYF. CDR3 nucleotides: TGTGCCAGAAGCTTCGGGACAGTTGAAGAGACCCAGTACTTC.

The V call is TRBV19, the J call TRBJ1-6; D may be TRBD1 (5 bases). The CDR3 runs 15 residues. With 5 bases removed from V and 0 bases from J, the gap between germline ends came to 8 bases. Germline V lookup: CDR1 LNHDA, CDR2 SQIVND (reference sequence). CDR3 sequence (DNA): TGTGCCAGTAGTTTACAGGCCTCCTATAATTCACCCCTCCACTTT. Protein product: CASSLQASYNSPLHF. Using reference TRBV19 and TRBJ1-6 for the parts outside the CDR3, the full variable domain is DGGITQSPKYLFRKEGQNVTLSCEQNLNHDAMYWYRQDPGQGLRLIYYSQIVNDFQKGDIAEGYSVSREKKESFPLTVTSAQKNPTAFYLCASSLQASYNSPLHFGNGTRLTVT.

Only a few counts were recorded for this clone. The gene calls are TRBV4-1 and TRBJ1-3; D remains unclear. This CDR3 is 15 amino acids long. Germline CDR1 is MGHRA and CDR2 is YSYEKL. Deletions cut 5 bases from V and 4 bases from J, with 15 bases between. The DNA for the CDR3 is TGCGCCAGCAGCTTAACATCCCCAAGGGGAAACACCATATATTTT. It specifies CASSLTSPRGNTIYF.

The rearrangement links TRBV19 to TRBJ2-3; 9 nucleotides align to TRBD2. Germline V gene lookup returns CDR1 LNHDA and CDR2 SQIVND (reference sequence). V shed 5 bases and J 2 bases; nucleotides not matched to a gene: 5. The CDR3 length is 15 residues. CDR3 amino acids: CASSLSSGNTDTQYF. The CDR3 coding sequence is TGTGCCAGTAGTCTCTCTAGCGGGAACACAGATACGCAGTATTTT.

The genes are TRBV6-5 and TRBJ2-1, with D hard to call. CDR1 and CDR2 (germline): MNHEY, SVGAGI. V dropped 6 bases and J dropped 0 bases, with 12 bases sitting between them. The CDR3 spans 15 residues. In nucleotides, the CDR3 is TGTGCCAGCAGCCCGTACTGGAGCTCCTACAATGAGCAGTTCTTC. The encoded protein is CASSPYWSSYNEQFF.

The chain couples TRBV11-2 to TRBJ2-3, with D maybe TRBD2 (6 bases). V was cut by 2 bases and J by 4 bases, with 10 bases left in between. The CDR3 is 14 residues long. Germline CDR1 reads SGHAT; CDR2 reads FQNNGV. CDR3 protein: CASSLTRGADTQYF. As DNA, the CDR3 is TGTGCCAGCAGCTTAACTCGCGGGGCAGATACGCAGTATTTT.

The chain recombines TRBV27 with TRBJ1-6; D gene ambiguous. The V gene's germline CDR1 is MNHEY and CDR2 SMNVEV (reference sequence). Deletions cut 5 bases from V and 10 bases from J, with 18 bases between. The CDR3 runs to 15 residues. This CDR3 is CASSPPQPSFSPLHF. The CDR3, as DNA: TGTGCCAGCAGTCCTCCCCAGCCCTCTTTCTCACCCCTCCACTTT.

The J gene is TRBJ1-1, the V gene TRBV24-1; D may be TRBD1 (5 bases). Germline lookup yields CDR1 KGHDR and CDR2 SFDVKD. The V gene lost 9 bases and the J gene lost 1 base, with 11 bases spanning the gap. This CDR3 is built from 13 residues. The DNA for the CDR3 is TGTGCCACCCGGGACTTCACGAACACTGAAGCTTTCTTT. This codes for CATRDFTNTEAFF.

The chain combines TRBV6-5 with TRBJ2-7; TRBD2 is a possible D gene (6 bases). This CDR3 has 13 residues. Trimming took off 2 bases at V and 6 bases at J, with 11 bases between the two ends. Per germline, CDR1 MNHEY and CDR2 SVGAGI. This CDR3 reads CASSYGTFSEQYF. The DNA for the CDR3 is TGTGCCAGCAGTTACGGGACTTTCTCCGAGCAGTACTTC.

The chain couples TRBV6-5 to TRBJ2-1; 16 nucleotides line up with TRBD2. J was trimmed by 12 bases and V by 6 bases; bases with no gene match: 8. The CDR3 contains 15 residues. The germline V gene has CDR1 MNHEY and CDR2 SVGAGI. The CDR3 region is CASSTGTSGRAGQFF. CDR3 bases: TGTGCCAGCAGCACCGGGACTAGCGGGAGGGCGGGGCAGTTCTTC.

This clone was recorded once. The chain is built from TRBV7-8 and TRBJ2-1; D possibly corresponds to TRBD2 (9 bases). The germline V gene has CDR1 SGHVS and CDR2 FQNEAQ. Deletions cut 5 bases from V and 8 bases from J, with 25 bases between. This CDR3 is built from 17 residues. CDR3 coding DNA: TGTGCCAGCAGCGACAGGGGATTTGGCGGGAGGGGCGATGAGCAGTTCTTC. Its translation: CASSDRGFGGRGDEQFF.

V gene TRBV19 combines with J gene TRBJ2-7; 11 bases are shared with TRBD2. CDR3 length: 15 residues. Per the germline V gene, CDR1 is LNHDA and CDR2 is SQIVND (reference sequence). V gave up 2 bases and J gave up 3 bases; unmatched junction bases: 3. The chain's CDR3 is CASSILGTSGYEQYF. The CDR3 DNA sequence: TGTGCCAGTAGTATACTCGGGACTAGCGGCTACGAGCAGTACTTC.

V is TRBV19 and J is TRBJ2-1; D possibly corresponds to TRBD2 (6 bases). CDR3 length: 16 residues. V was cut by 7 bases and J by 7 bases, with 23 bases left in between. Germline CDR1 is LNHDA and CDR2 is SQIVND (reference sequence). CDR3 DNA: TGTGCCAGTACCCCTACGGGGGAGGTTGCCTCGAATGAGCAGTTCTTC. Encoded protein: CASTPTGEVASNEQFF.

The genes are TRBV30 and TRBJ1-6; D gene unclear. The CDR3 is made up of 13 amino acids. Germline V gene lookup returns CDR1 GTSNPN and CDR2 SVGIG (reference sequence). Trimming removed 4 bases at V and 3 bases at J, with 7 bases between. The CDR3 region is CAWNRDYNSPLHF. The DNA for the CDR3 is TGTGCCTGGAACCGGGACTATAATTCACCCCTCCACTTT.

This clone was seen a single time. The chain is built from TRBV28 and TRBJ1-6; 7 positions agree with TRBD1. In germline, CDR1 is MDHEN, CDR2 SYDVKM. The junction had 7 bases not matched to a gene; V was cut back by 3 bases and J by 8 bases. This CDR3 is built from 15 residues. This CDR3 reads CASSFSGQVYSPLHF. For the CDR3, the DNA is TGTGCCAGCAGTTTTTCCGGACAGGTTTATTCACCCCTCCACTTT.

The CDR3 DNA sequence: TGCGCCAGCAGCCAAGTTTACCAGACGAACACTGAAGCTTTCTTT. Protein product: CASSQVYQTNTEAFF. V usage is TRBV4-1 and J usage is TRBJ1-1; no reliable D call. The CDR3 runs 15 residues. Germline values: CDR1 MGHRA, CDR2 YSYEKL. V was clipped by 1 base and J by 1 base, with 10 bases between them.